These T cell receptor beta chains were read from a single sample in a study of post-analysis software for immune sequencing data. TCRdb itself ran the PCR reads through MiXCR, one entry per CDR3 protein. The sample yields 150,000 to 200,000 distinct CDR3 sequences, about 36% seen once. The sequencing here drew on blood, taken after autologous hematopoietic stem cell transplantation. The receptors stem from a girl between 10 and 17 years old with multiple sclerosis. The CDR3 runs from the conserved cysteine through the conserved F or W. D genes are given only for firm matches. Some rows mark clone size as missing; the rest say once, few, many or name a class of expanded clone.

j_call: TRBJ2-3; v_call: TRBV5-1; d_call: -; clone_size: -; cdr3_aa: CASSPPDSFSSTDTQYF; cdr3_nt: TGCGCCAGCAGCCCTCCCGACAGTTTTTCTAGCACAGATACGCAGTATTTT
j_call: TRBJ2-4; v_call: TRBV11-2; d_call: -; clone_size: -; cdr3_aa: CASSLAAVSDIQYF; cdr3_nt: TGTGCCAGCAGCTTAGCCGCGGTTTCGGACATTCAGTACTTC
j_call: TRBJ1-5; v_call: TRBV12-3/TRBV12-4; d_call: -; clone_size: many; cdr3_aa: CASRGPPPEPQHF; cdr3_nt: TGTGCCAGCAGAGGCCCTCCTCCGGAGCCCCAGCATTTT
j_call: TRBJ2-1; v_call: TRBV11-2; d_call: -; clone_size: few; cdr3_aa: CASSASGPNNEQFF; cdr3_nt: TGTGCCAGCAGCGCATCGGGACCAAACAATGAGCAGTTCTTC
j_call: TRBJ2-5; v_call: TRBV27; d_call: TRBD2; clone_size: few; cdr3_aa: CASSFWLAGKETQYF; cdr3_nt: TGTGCCAGCAGTTTTTGGCTAGCGGGAAAAGAGACCCAGTACTTC
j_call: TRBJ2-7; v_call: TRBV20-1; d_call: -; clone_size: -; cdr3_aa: CSARRTSYEQYF; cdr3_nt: TGCAGTGCCAGACGCACATCCTACGAGCAGTACTTC
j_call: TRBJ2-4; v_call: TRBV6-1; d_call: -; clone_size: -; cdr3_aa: CASSEITGLDIQYF; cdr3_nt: TGTGCCAGCAGTGAAATAACAGGGTTAGACATTCAGTACTTC
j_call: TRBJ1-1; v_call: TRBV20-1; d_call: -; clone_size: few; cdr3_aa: CSATGETEAFF; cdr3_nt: TGCAGTGCTACAGGCGAAACTGAAGCTTTCTTT
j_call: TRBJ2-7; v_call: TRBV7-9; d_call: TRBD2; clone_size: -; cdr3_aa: CASSSLTLAEKPYEQYF; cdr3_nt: TGTGCCAGCAGCTCCCTAACACTAGCGGAAAAACCCTACGAGCAGTACTTC
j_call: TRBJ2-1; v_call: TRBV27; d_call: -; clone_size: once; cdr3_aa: CASSLSLGIFNNEQFF; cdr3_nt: TGTGCCAGCAGTTTATCATTGGGAATTTTCAACAATGAGCAGTTCTTC
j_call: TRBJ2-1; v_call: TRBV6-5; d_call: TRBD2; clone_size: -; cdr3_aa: CASSEGGPGGNEQFF; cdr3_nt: TGTGCCAGCAGCGAGGGAGGGCCCGGGGGAAATGAGCAGTTCTTC
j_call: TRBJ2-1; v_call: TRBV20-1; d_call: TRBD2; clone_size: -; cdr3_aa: CSAREREDYNEQFF; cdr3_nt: TGCAGTGCTAGGGAGCGGGAGGACTACAATGAGCAGTTCTTC
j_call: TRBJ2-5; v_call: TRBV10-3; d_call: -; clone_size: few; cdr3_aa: CAISDSLGGVGETQYF; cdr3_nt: TGTGCCATCAGTGATTCACTCGGCGGAGTGGGAGAGACCCAGTACTTC
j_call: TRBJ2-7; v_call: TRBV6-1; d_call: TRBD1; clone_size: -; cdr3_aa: CASRADGDRYYEQYF; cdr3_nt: TGTGCCAGCAGGGCCGATGGGGACAGGTACTACGAGCAGTACTTC
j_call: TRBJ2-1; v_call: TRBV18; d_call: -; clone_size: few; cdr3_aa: CASSSLADPGAEQFF; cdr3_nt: TGTGCCAGCTCATCATTAGCGGACCCCGGGGCGGAGCAGTTCTTC
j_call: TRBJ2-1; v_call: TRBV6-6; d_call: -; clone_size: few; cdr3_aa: CASSYLGLGPDNEQFF; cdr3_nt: TGTGCCAGCAGTTACCTAGGTCTCGGGCCAGACAATGAGCAGTTCTTC
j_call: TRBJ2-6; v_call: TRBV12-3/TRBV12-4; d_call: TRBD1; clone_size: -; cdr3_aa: CASTMPGTGPSGANVLTF; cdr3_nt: TGTGCCAGCACCATGCCGGGGACAGGGCCCTCTGGGGCCAACGTCCTGACTTTC
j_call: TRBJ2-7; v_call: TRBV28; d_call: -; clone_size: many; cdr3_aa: CASSSPSWYEQYF; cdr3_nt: TGTGCCAGCTCGAGCCCGTCGTGGTACGAGCAGTACTTC
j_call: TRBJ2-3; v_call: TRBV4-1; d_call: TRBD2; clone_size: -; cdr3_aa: CASSLGLAGGSDAQYF; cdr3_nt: TGCGCCAGCAGCCTAGGACTAGCGGGAGGTTCGGATGCGCAGTATTTT
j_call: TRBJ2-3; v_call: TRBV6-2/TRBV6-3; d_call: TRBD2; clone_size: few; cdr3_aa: CASSLLAGDADTQYF; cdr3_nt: TGTGCCAGCAGCCTTCTAGCGGGAGACGCAGATACGCAGTATTTT
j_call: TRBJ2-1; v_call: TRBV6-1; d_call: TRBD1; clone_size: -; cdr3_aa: CASNRGNKQFF; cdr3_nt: TGTGCCAGCAACAGGGGCAATAAGCAGTTCTTC
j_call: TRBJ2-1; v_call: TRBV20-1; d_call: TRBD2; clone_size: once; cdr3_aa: CSARWASGGAHEQFF; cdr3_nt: TGCAGTGCTAGATGGGCTAGCGGGGGGGCCCATGAGCAGTTCTTC
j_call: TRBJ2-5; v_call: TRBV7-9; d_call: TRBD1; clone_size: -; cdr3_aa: CASTQLGTADQETQYF; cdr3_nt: TGTGCCAGCACCCAGCTCGGGACAGCGGACCAAGAGACCCAGTACTTC
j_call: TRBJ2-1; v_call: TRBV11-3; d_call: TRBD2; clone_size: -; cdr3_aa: CAGSSGLAGGYNEQFF; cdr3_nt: TGTGCCGGCAGCTCGGGACTAGCGGGAGGGTACAATGAGCAGTTCTTC
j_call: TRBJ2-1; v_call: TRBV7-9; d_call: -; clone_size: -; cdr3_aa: CASSNSGTQDRSEQFF; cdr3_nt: TGTGCCAGCAGCAACTCCGGGACCCAGGATCGGAGTGAGCAGTTCTTC
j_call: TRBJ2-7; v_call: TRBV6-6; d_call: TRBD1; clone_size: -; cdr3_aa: CASSTRDSYYEQYF; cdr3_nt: TGTGCCAGCAGTACCCGGGACAGTTACTACGAGCAGTACTTC
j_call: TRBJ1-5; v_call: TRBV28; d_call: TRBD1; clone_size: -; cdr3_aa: CASSLPQGVHQPQHF; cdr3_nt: TGTGCCAGCAGTTTACCGCAGGGGGTACATCAGCCCCAGCATTTT
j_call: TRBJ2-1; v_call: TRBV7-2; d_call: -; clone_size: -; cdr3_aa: CASSLAYGPYNEQFF; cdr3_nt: TGTGCCAGCAGCTTAGCGTACGGTCCCTACAATGAGCAGTTCTTC
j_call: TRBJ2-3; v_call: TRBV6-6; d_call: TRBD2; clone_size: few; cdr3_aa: CASSSGTSGIRADTQYF; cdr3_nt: TGTGCCAGCAGTTCTGGGACTAGCGGGATTCGGGCAGATACGCAGTATTTT
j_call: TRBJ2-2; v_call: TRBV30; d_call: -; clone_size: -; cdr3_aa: CAWSEVSGELFF; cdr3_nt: TGTGCCTGGAGTGAGGTTTCCGGGGAGCTGTTTTTT
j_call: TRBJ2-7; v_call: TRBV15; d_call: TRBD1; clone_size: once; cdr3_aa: CVTSSSRTGAYEQYF; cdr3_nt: TGTGTCACCAGCTCTAGCCGGACAGGGGCCTACGAGCAGTACTTC
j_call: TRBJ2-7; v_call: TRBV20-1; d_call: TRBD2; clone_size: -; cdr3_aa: CSAAGASYEQYF; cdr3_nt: TGCAGTGCAGCGGGGGCCTCCTACGAGCAGTACTTC
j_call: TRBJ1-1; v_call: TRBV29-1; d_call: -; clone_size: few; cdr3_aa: CIVKETPGEWDTEAFF; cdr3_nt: TGCATCGTCAAAGAAACCCCGGGGGAGTGGGACACTGAAGCTTTCTTT
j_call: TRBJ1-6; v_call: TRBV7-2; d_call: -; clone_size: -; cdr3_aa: CASSLMTNSPLHF; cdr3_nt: TGTGCCAGCAGCTTAATGACTAATTCACCCCTCCACTTT
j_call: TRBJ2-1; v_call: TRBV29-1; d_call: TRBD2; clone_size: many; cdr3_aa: CSVEDPWTSGSPIGEQFF; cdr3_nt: TGCAGCGTTGAAGATCCCTGGACTAGCGGGAGTCCGATAGGGGAGCAGTTCTTC
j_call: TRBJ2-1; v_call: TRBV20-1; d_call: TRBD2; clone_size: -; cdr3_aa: CSAPSGRARVGNEQFF; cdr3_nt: TGCAGTGCTCCGAGCGGGAGGGCTCGCGTTGGGAATGAGCAGTTCTTC
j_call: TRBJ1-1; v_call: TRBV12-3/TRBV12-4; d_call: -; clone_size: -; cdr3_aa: CASTLGRQNTEAFF; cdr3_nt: TGTGCCAGCACCTTAGGAAGGCAGAACACTGAAGCTTTCTTT
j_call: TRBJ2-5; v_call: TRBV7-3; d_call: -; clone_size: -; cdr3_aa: CASSSHPRDGGQYF; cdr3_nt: TGTGCCAGCAGCTCCCACCCGCGAGATGGCGGGCAGTACTTC
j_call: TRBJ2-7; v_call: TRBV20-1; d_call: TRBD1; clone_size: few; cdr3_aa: CSARGDRGLAYEQYF; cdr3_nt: TGCAGTGCTAGGGGGGACAGGGGGCTCGCCTACGAGCAGTACTTC
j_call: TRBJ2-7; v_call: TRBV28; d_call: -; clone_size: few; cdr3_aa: CASSPTGRSREQYF; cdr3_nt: TGTGCCAGCAGTCCTACGGGCAGATCACGCGAGCAGTACTTC
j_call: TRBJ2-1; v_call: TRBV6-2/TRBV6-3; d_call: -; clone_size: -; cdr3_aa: CASSYRTGNEQFF; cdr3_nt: TGTGCCAGCAGTTACCGGACGGGCAATGAGCAGTTCTTC
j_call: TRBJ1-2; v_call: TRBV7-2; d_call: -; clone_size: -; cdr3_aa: CASGTGAGVYGYTF; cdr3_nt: TGTGCCAGCGGGACCGGGGCAGGGGTGTATGGCTACACCTTC
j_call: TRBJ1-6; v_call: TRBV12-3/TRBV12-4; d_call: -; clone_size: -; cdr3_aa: CASTHPLGKLHF; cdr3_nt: TGTGCCAGCACCCACCCCTTGGGGAAACTCCACTTT
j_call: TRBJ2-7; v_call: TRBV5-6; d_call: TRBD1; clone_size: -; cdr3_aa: CASSFPGTGSYEQYF; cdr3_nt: TGTGCCAGCAGCTTCCCCGGGACAGGGTCCTACGAGCAGTACTTC
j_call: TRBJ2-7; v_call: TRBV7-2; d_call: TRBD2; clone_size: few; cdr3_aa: CASSTTSGRFYEQYF; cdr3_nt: TGTGCCAGCAGCACCACTAGCGGGAGGTTTTACGAGCAGTACTTC
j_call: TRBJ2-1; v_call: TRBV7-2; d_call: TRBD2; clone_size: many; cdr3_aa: CASSFPWGLADNEQFF; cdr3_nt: TGTGCCAGCAGCTTCCCGTGGGGACTAGCGGACAATGAGCAGTTCTTC
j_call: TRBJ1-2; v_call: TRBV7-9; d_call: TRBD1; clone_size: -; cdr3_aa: CASSLGTGLGYTF; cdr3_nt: TGTGCCAGCAGCTTAGGGACAGGGCTTGGCTACACCTTC
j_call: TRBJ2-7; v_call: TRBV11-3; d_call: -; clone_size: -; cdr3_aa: CASSFRDRPLEQYF; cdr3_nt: TGTGCCAGCAGCTTCAGAGACAGGCCCCTCGAGCAGTACTTC